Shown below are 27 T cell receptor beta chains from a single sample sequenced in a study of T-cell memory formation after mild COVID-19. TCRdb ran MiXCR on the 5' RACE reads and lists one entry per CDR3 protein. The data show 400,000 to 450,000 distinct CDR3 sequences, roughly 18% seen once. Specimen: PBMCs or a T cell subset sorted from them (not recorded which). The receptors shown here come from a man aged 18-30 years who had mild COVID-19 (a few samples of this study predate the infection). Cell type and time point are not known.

CDR3 sequence reads: CAWSVRAGGTDTQYF. In DNA, the CDR3 is TGTGCCTGGAGTGTCCGGGCGGGGGGCACAGATACGCAGTATTTT. The J gene is TRBJ2-3, the V gene TRBV30, with TRBD2 matching over 7 bases. CDR3 length: 15 amino acids. Per the germline V gene, CDR1 is GTSNPN and CDR2 is SVGIG (reference sequence). Losses at the gene ends were 0 bases for V and 1 base for J; bases not matched to a gene: 4.

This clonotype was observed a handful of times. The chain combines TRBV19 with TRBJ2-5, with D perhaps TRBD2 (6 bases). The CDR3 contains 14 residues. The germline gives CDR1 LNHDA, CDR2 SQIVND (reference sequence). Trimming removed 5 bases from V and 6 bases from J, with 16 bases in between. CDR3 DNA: TGTGCCAGTAGTGTGCGGGGAGGATGGCAGACCCAGTACTTC. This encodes CASSVRGGWQTQYF.

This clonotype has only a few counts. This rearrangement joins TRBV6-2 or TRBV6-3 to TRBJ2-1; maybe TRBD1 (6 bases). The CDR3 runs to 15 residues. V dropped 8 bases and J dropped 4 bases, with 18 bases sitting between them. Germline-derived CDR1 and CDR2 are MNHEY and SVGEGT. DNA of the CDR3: TGTGCCAGCCGGTCTGGGGGCATCGGGTACAATGAGCAGTTCTTC. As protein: CASRSGGIGYNEQFF.

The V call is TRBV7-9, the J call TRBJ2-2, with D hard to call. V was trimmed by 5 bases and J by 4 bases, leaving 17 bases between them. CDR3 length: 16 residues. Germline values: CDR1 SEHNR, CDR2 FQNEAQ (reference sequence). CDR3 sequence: CASSTADTYITGELFF. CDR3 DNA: TGTGCCAGCAGCACCGCAGACACGTACATCACCGGGGAGCTGTTTTTT.

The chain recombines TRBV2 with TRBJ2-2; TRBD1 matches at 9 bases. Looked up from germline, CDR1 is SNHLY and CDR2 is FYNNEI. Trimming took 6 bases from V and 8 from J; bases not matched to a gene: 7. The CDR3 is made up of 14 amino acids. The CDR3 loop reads CASSSNRGPGELFF. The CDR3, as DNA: TGTGCCAGCAGCTCTAACAGGGGGCCTGGGGAGCTGTTTTTT. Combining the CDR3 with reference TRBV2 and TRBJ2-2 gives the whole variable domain EPEVTQTPSHQVTQMGQEVILRCVPISNHLYFYWYRQILGQKVEFLVSFYNNEISEKSEIFDDQFSVERPDGSNFTLKIRSTKLEDSAMYFCASSSNRGPGELFFGEGSRLTVL.

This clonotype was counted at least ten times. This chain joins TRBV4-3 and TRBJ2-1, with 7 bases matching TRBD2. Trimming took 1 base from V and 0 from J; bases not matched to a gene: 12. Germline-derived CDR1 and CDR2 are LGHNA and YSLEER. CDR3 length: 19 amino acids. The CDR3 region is CASSQAKTGGPYSYNEQFF. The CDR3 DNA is TGCGCCAGCAGCCAAGCGAAGACGGGGGGTCCCTACTCCTACAATGAGCAGTTCTTC.

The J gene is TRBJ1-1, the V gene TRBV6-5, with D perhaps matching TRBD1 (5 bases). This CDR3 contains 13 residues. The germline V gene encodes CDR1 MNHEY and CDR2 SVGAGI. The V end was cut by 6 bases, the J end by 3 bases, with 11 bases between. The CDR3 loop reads CASSTGGYTEAFF. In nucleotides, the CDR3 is TGTGCCAGCAGCACAGGAGGGTACACTGAAGCTTTCTTT.

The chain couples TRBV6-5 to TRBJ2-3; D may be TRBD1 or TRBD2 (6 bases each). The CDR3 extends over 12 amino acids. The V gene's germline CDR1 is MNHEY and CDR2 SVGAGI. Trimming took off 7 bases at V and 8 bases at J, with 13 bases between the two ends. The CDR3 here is CASMRGAGTQYF. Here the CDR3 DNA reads TGTGCCAGCATGAGGGGGGCGGGTACGCAGTATTTT.

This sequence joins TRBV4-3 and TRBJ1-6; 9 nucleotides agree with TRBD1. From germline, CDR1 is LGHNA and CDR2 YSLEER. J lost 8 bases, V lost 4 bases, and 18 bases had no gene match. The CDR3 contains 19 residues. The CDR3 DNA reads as TGCGCCAGCAGCCCCGCCGACTGGACAGGGGTTCTGATTGATTCACCCCTCCACTTT. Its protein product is CASSPADWTGVLIDSPLHF.

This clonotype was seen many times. Here the CDR3 reads CASSQTPGGFYGYTF. CDR3 in DNA: TGTGCCAGCAGCCAGACCCCGGGGGGCTTCTATGGCTACACCTTC. This chain connects TRBV7-2 to TRBJ1-2; the D gene is possibly TRBD1 (6 bases). With 5 bases removed from V and 4 bases from J, the gap between germline ends came to 17 bases. The CDR3 loop spans 15 amino acids. Germline V gene lookup returns CDR1 SGHTA and CDR2 FQGNSA.

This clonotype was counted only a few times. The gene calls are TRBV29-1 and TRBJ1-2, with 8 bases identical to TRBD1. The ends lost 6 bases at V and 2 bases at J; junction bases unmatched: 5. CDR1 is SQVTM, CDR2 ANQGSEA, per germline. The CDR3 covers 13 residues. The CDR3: CSVPDRVNYGYTF. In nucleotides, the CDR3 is TGCAGCGTCCCGGACAGGGTGAACTATGGCTACACCTTC.

In DNA, the CDR3 is TGCGCCAGCAGTGAGTCCTTTCGGAGCCGGCAGCCCCAGCATTTT. Protein sequence: CASSESFRSRQPQHF. V usage is TRBV10-1 and J usage is TRBJ1-5; the D is unclear. V lost 0 bases to trimming and J lost 7 bases, with 13 bases between them. The germline V gene encodes CDR1 WNHNN and CDR2 SYGVQD (reference sequence). This CDR3 region has 15 residues.

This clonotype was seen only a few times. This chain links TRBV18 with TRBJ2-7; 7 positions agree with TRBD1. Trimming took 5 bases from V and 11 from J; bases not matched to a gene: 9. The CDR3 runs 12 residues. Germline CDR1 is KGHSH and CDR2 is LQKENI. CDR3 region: CASSIDREREYF. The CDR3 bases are TGTGCCAGCTCAATAGACAGGGAAAGAGAGTACTTC.

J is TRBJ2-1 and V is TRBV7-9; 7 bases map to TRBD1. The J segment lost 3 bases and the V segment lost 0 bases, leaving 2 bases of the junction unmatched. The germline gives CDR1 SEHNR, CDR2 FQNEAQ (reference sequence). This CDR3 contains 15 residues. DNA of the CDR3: TGTGCCAGCAGCTTAGCCCAGGGGGACTACAATGAGCAGTTCTTC. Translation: CASSLAQGDYNEQFF.

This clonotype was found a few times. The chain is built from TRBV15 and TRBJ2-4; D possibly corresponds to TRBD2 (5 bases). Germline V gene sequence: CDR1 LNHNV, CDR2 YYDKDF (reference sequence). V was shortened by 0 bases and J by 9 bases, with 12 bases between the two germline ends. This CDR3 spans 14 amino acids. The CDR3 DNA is TGTGCCACCAGCAGAGATGTCGATCGGGGCATTCAGTACTTC. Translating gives CATSRDVDRGIQYF.

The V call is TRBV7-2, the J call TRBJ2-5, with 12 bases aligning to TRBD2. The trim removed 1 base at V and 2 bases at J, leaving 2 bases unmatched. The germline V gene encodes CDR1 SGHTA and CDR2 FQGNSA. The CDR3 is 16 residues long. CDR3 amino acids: CASSLGGTSGQETQYF. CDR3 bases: TGTGCCAGCAGCTTAGGGGGGACTAGCGGGCAAGAGACCCAGTACTTC.

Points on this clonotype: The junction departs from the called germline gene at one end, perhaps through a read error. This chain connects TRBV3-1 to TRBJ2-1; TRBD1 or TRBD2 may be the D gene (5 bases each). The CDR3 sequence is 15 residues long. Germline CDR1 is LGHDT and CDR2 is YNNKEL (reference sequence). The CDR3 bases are TGTGCCAACAGCCTACGGGACGCCAGCGGTTATGAGCAGTTCTTC. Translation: CANSLRDASGYEQFF.

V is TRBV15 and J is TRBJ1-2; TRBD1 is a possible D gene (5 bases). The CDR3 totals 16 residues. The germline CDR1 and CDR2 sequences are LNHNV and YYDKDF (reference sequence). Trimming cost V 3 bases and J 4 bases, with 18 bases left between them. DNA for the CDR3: TGTGCCACCAGCAGGACTGATTCGGGGGTGCTCTATGGCTACACCTTC. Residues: CATSRTDSGVLYGYTF.

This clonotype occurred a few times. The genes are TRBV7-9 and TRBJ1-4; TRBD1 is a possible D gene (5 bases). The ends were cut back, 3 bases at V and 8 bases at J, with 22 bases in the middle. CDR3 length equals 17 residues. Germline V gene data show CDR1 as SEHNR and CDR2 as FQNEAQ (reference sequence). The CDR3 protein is CASSLSQGEGRREKLFF. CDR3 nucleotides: TGTGCCAGCAGCTTGTCCCAAGGGGAGGGTCGACGAGAAAAACTGTTTTTT.

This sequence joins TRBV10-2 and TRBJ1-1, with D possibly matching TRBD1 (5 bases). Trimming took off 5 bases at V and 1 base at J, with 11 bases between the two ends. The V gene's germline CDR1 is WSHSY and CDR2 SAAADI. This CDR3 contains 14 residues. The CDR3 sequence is CASSFSGPNTEAFF. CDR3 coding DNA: TGCGCCAGCAGTTTTTCGGGGCCGAACACTGAAGCTTTCTTT.

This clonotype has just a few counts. This CDR3 reads CASGNPGQGASSYNEQFF. Here the CDR3 DNA reads TGTGCTAGTGGCAATCCGGGACAGGGGGCTTCCTCCTACAATGAGCAGTTCTTC. The chain couples TRBV12-5 to TRBJ2-1; TRBD1 aligns across 12 bases. Germline V gene data show CDR1 as LGHNT and CDR2 as FRNRAP. Trimming cost V 6 bases and J 0 bases; bases outside gene matches: 9. The CDR3 runs 18 residues.

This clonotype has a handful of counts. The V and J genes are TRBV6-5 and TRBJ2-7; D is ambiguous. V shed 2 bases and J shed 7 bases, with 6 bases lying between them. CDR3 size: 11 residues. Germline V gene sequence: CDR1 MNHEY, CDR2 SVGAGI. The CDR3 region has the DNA TGTGCCAGCAGTTACGAAACGGAGCAGTACTTC. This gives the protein CASSYETEQYF.

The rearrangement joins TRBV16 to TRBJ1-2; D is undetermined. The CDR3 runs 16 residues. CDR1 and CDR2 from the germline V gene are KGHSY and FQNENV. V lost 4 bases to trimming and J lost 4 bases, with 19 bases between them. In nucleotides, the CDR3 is TGTGCCAGCAGCCCCTCCCTCGAGAGGGCTAGCTATGGCTACACCTTC. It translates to CASSPSLERASYGYTF.

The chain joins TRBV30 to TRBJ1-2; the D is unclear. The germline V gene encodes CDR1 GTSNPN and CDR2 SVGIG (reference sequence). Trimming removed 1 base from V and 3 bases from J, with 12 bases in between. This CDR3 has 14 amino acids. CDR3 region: CAWSGSTAYYGYTF. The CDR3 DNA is TGTGCCTGGAGTGGTTCCACGGCCTACTATGGCTACACCTTC.

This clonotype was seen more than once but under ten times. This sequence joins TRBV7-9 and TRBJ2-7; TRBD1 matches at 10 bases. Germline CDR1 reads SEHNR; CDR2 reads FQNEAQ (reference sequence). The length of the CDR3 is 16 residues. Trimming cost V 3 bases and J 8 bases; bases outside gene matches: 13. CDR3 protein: CASSFGTGAPRAKQYV. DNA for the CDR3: TGTGCCAGCAGCTTCGGGACAGGGGCCCCCCGAGCGAAGCAGTACGTC.

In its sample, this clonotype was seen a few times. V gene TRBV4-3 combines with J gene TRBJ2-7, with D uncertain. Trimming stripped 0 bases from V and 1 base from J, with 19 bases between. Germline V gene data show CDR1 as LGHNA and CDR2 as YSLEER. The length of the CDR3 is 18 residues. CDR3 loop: CASSQDLSAPGLSYEQYF. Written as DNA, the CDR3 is TGCGCCAGCAGCCAAGATCTGAGCGCTCCTGGGCTATCCTACGAGCAGTACTTC.

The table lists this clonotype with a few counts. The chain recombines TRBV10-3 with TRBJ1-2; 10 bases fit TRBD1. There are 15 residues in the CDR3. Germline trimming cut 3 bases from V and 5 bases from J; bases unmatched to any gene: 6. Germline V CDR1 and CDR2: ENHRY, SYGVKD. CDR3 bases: TGTGCCATCAGTGACCTGGGACAGGGGCGGTATGGCTACACCTTC. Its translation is CAISDLGQGRYGYTF.